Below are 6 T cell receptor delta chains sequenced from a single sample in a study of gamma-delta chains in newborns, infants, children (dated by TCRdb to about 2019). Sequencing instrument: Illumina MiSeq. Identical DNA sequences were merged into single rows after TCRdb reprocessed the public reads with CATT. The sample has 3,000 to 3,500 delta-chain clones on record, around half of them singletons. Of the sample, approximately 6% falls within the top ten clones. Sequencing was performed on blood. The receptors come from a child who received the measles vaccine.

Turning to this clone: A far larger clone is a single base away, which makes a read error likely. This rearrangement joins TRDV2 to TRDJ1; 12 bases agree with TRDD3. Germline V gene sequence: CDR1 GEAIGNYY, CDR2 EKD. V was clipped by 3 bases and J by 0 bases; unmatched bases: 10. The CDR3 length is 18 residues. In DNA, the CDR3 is TGTGCCTGTGACGCCGTTGGACTGGGGGATACAAACACCGATAAACTCATCTTT. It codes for CACDAVGLGDTNTDKLIF.

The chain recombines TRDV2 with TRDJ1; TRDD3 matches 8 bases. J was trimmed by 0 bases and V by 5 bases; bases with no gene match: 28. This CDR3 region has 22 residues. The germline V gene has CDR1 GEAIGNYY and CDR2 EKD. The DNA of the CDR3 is TGTGCCTGTGGCACAGTGACTACACTGGGGCGGAGCTGGGGGACCAACACCGATAAACTCATCTTT. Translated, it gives CACGTVTTLGRSWGTNTDKLIF.

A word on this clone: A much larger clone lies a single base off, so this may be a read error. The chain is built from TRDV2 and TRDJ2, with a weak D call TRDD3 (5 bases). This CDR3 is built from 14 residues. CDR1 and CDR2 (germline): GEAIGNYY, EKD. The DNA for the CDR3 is TGTGCCTGTGACGCCGTACTGGTGACAGCACAATTCTTCTTT. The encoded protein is CACDAVLVTAQFFF.

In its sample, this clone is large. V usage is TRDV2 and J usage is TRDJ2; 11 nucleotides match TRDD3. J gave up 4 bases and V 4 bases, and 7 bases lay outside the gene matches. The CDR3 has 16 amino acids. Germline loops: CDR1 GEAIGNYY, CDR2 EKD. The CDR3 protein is CACDPLGDTRTAQLFF. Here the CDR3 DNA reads TGTGCCTGTGATCCGCTGGGGGATACACGGACAGCACAACTCTTCTTT.

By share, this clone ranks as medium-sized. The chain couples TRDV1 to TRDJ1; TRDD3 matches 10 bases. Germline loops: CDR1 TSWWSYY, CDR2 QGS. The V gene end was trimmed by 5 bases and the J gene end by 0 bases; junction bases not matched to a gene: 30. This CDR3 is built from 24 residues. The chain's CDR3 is CALGLRGLPGGIRLTPGYTDKLIF. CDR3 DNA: TGTGCTCTTGGGCTAAGAGGCCTTCCTGGGGGGATACGCCTTACACCCGGGTACACCGATAAACTCATCTTT.

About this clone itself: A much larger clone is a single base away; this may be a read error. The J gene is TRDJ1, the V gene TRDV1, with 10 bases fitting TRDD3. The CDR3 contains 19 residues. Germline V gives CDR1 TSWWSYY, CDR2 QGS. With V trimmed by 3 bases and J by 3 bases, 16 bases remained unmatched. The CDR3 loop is CALGDRTTHWGIRADKLIF. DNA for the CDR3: TGTGCTCTTGGGGACCGTACTACGCACTGGGGGATTCGGGCCGATAAACTCATCTTT.